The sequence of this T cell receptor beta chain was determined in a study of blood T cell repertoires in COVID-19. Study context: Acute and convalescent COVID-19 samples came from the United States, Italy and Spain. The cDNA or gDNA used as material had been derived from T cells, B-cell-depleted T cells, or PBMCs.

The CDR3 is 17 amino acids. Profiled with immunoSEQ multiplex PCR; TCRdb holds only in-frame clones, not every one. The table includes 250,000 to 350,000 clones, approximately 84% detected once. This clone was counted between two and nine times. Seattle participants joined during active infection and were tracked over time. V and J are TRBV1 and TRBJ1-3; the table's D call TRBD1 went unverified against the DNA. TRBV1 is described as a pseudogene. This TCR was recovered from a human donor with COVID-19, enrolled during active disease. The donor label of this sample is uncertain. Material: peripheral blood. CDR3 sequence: CTSTGTGVPTGGNTIYF. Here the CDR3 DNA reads TGCACCAGCACCGGGACAGGGGTCCCTACCGGTGGAAACACCATATATTTT.